The next 11 T cell receptor beta chains were all read from a single sample in a study of T cell changes during pregnancy in multiple sclerosis. This table comes from immunoSEQ multiplex PCR, and its TCRdb copy is limited to in-frame clones, with some not included. The sample includes approximately 48,000 clones, 90% to 95% of them seen just once. The sample here was CD4+ T cells from peripheral blood mononuclear cells, taken in the second trimester of pregnancy. These receptors came from a female donor with multiple sclerosis, enrolled in a pregnancy study.

The V call is TRBV7-9, the J call TRBJ2-2; no firm D call. Germline lookup yields CDR1 SEHNR and CDR2 FQNEAQ (reference sequence). CDR3 length: 14 amino acids. V was pared by 2 bases and J by 1 base, with 5 bases between. CDR3: CASSLSVNTGELFF. The CDR3 DNA sequence: TGTGCCAGCAGCTTATCTGTGAACACCGGGGAGCTGTTTTTT.

The genes are TRBV7-9 and TRBJ1-1; 8 bases align to TRBD1. Per the germline V gene, CDR1 is SEHNR and CDR2 is FQNEAQ (reference sequence). The junction had 6 bases not matched to a gene; V was cut back by 5 bases and J by 1 base. This CDR3 is built from 15 residues. CDR3 region: CASSPADRANTEAFF. The DNA of the CDR3 is TGTGCCAGCAGCCCAGCGGACAGGGCGAACACTGAAGCTTTCTTT.

The J gene is TRBJ2-7, the V gene TRBV6-5; 10 bases match TRBD1. Germline CDR1 reads MNHEY; CDR2 reads SVGAGI. The CDR3 consists of 14 residues. V dropped 7 bases and J dropped 4; count of bases not matched to a gene: 7. CDR3: CASNGGQGNYEQYF. The DNA of the CDR3 is TGTGCCAGCAACGGGGGACAGGGGAATTACGAGCAGTACTTC.

V usage is TRBV6-5 and J usage is TRBJ1-1; the D is unclear. The germline CDR1 and CDR2 sequences are MNHEY and SVGAGI. CDR3 size: 13 residues. Trimming left V 7 bases short and J 0 bases short, with 9 bases between. For the CDR3, the DNA is TGTGCCAGCACCAAACAGATGAACACTGAAGCTTTCTTT. Translated, it gives CASTKQMNTEAFF.

This rearrangement joins TRBV6-1 to TRBJ2-7, with a weak D call TRBD2 (6 bases). The V gene's germline CDR1 is MNHNS and CDR2 SASEGT. This CDR3 comprises 15 residues. The V end lost 7 bases, the J end lost 0 bases, and 16 bases lay between the germline ends. The CDR3 loop is CASTWGGVISYEQYF. CDR3 sequence (DNA): TGTGCCAGCACCTGGGGCGGGGTGATCTCCTACGAGCAGTACTTC.

The CDR3 reads CAWSVSRGPSTDTQYF. CDR3 bases: TGTGCCTGGAGTGTATCCAGGGGTCCTAGCACAGATACGCAGTATTTT. The chain has TRBV30 and TRBJ2-3, with a possible D match to TRBD1 (6 bases). The V gene's germline CDR1 is GTSNPN and CDR2 SVGIG (reference sequence). The CDR3 runs 16 residues. The V end lost 0 bases, the J end lost 0 bases, and 13 bases lay between the germline ends.

V gene TRBV7-8 combines with J gene TRBJ2-5; 7 bases line up with TRBD1. The junction had 12 bases not matched to a gene; V was cut back by 10 bases and J by 4 bases. The germline V gene has CDR1 SGHVS and CDR2 FQNEAQ. The CDR3 runs 14 residues. CDR3 protein: CATRPTGNLETQYF. CDR3 DNA sequence: TGTGCCACCCGGCCGACAGGGAATCTAGAGACCCAGTACTTC.

The rearrangement uses TRBV11-3 and TRBJ2-7, with a weak D call TRBD1 (6 bases). The V gene's germline CDR1 is SGHNT and CDR2 YENEEA. The CDR3 is made up of 17 amino acids. V dropped 4 bases and J dropped 2 bases, with 21 bases sitting between them. In DNA form, the CDR3 reads TGTGCCAGCAGCTATCCAACACGTAAACAGGGCGCCTACGAGCAGTACTTC. This sequence encodes CASSYPTRKQGAYEQYF.

J is TRBJ2-5 and V is TRBV30, with D unresolved. This CDR3 contains 13 residues. The V gene lost 0 bases and the J gene lost 2 bases, with 7 bases spanning the gap. Germline V gene data show CDR1 as GTSNPN and CDR2 as SVGIG (reference sequence). The CDR3 here is CAWSVRVQETQYF. CDR3 DNA: TGTGCCTGGAGTGTACGAGTTCAAGAGACCCAGTACTTC.

The chain combines TRBV7-2 with TRBJ2-5; D might be TRBD2 (5 bases). The CDR3 is made up of 16 amino acids. Trimming took 1 base from V and 6 from J, leaving 18 bases between them. Germline V gene lookup returns CDR1 SGHTA and CDR2 FQGNSA. The CDR3 protein is CASSLEAPRVAKTQYF. CDR3 sequence (DNA): TGTGCCAGCAGCTTAGAGGCCCCTAGGGTAGCGAAGACCCAGTACTTC.

This sequence joins TRBV2 and TRBJ1-6; D is unresolved. The CDR3 totals 12 residues. CDR1 and CDR2 (germline): SNHLY, FYNNEI. Trimming cost V 2 bases and J 11 bases, with 7 bases left between them. CDR3 coding DNA: TGTGCCAGCAGTGAACAGTTGACACCCCTCCACTTT. This codes for CASSEQLTPLHF.